This TCR beta chain originates from a study of OX40 agonist ivuxolimab in advanced cancers. V lost 5 bases and J 5 bases, leaving 19 bases between the germline ends. The CDR3 runs 15 residues. CDR1 and CDR2 (germline): KGHSH, LQKENI. This clone was seen a single time. Only in-frame clones appear in the TCRdb table, and some are missing; sequencing was by immunoSEQ multiplex PCR. The sample gives about 36,000 clones, around 80% of which show up once; about 20% is in the top ten. The sequenced sample was CD4+ or CD8+ T cells sorted from blood, obtained in a trial of the OX40 agonist ivuxolimab. The gene calls are TRBV18 and TRBJ2-7; unclear D gene. The sequence derives from an adult with an advanced solid tumor such as melanoma, head and neck, liver or kidney cancer. The CDR3 reads CASSALPVGPHEQYF. The CDR3 DNA reads as TGTGCCAGCTCAGCCCTCCCGGTGGGCCCACACGAGCAGTACTTC. The full variable domain, rest sourced from reference TRBV18 and TRBJ2-7, is NAGVMQNPRHLVRRRGQEARLRCSPMKGHSHVYWYRQLPEEGLKFMVYLQKENIIDESGMPKERFSAEFPKEGPSILRIQQVVRGDSAAYFCASSALPVGPHEQYFGPGTRLTVT.